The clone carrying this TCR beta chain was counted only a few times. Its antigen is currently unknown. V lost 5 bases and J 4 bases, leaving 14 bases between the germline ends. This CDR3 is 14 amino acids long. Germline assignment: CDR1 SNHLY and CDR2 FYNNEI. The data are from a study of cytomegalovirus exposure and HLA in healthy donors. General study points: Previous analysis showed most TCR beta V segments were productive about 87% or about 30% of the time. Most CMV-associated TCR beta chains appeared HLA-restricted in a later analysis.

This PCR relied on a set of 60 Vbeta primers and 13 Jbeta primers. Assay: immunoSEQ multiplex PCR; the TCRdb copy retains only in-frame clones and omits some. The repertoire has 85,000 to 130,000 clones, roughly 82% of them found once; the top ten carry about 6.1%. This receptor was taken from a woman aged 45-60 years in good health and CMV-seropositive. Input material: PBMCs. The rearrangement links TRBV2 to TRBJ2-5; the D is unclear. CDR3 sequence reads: CASSPSTLGETQYF. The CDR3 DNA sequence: TGTGCCAGCAGTCCTTCCACCCTCGGAGAGACCCAGTACTTC.